The T cell receptor beta chain described here comes from a study of CXCR3-negative and CXCR3-positive naive CD8 T cells. General study findings and limits: CXCR3-negative and CXCR3-positive naive cells shared comparable TRBV-TRBJ usage, but memory cells did not. Partial loss of CXCR3 expression followed cryopreservation; most assays used fresh PBMCs. For the naive subsets, surface CD5 was similar, and TCR strength was inferred from TRB CDR3 properties. More hydrophobic TRB CDR3s were found in CXCR3-positive naive cells than in CXCR3-negative naive cells.

The libraries of TRB cDNA were constructed through 5' RACE using UMI labels. TCRdb reprocessed the 5' RACE reads and keeps a single row for each CDR3 protein, giving no DNA. This sample lists about 24,000 distinct CDR3 sequences; its ten largest clones have 4% to 5%. In the case of this clonotype: The target antigen is unknown.

This CDR3 has 16 residues. The V gene's germline CDR1 is MGHRA and CDR2 YSYEKL. The clonotype comes from a human donor in good health. Some clones in this sample may be carry-over from other donors' samples. Source material: naive CXCR3- CD8+ T cells from blood. Subset described: CD45RO-CCR7+CD27+CD95- naive CD8+ T cells lacking CXCR3 (TNR3-). The chain combines TRBV4-1 with TRBJ2-1; TCRdb's D call, TRBD1, is unchecked because there is no DNA. CDR3 sequence reads: CASSQDRGRKGNEQFF.